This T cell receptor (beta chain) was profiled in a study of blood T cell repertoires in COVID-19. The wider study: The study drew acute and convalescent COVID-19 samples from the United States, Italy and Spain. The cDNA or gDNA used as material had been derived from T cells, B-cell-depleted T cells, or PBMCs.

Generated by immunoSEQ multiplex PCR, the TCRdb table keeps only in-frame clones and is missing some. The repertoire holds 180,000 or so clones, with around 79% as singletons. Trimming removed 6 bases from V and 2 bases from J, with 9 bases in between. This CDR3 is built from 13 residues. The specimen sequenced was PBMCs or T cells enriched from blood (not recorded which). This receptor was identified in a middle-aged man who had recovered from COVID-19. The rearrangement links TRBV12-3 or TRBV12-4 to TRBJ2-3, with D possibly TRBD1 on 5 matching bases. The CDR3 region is CASRPRATDTQYF. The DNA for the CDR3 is TGTGCCAGCAGACCCAGGGCCACAGATACGCAGTATTTT.